Reported below is one TCR beta chain. An end of the junction differs from the germline gene, which may be a read error. This specimen belongs to a study of T cell changes during pregnancy in multiple sclerosis. TCRdb keeps only in-frame clones here, not all; method: immunoSEQ multiplex PCR. Of around 60,000 clones listed, around 92% were seen once; the top ten hold less than 3%. Germline loops: CDR1 SSHAT, CDR2 FNYEAQ (reference sequence). The CDR3 contains 16 residues. The sample consisted of peripheral blood, taken in the second trimester of pregnancy. The source of this sequence is a female donor in good health, enrolled as a control in a pregnancy study. The V and J genes are TRBV7-7 and TRBJ2-5, with TRBD1 matching 9 bases. The CDR3 here is CASSNGQGIGVETQYF. The CDR3, as DNA: TGTGCTAGCAGCAACGGACAGGGGATCGGAGTCGAGACCCAGTACTTC.